This entry lists 13 T cell receptor beta chains sequenced from one sample in a study of cytomegalovirus exposure and HLA in healthy donors. This PCR relied on a set of 60 Vbeta primers and 13 Jbeta primers. The assay was immunoSEQ multiplex PCR, and TCRdb's table has in-frame clones only and misses some. The repertoire has roughly 140,000 clones, about four fifths of them found once; the top ten carry around 6.6%. Material: PBMCs. The origin of the receptors is a man aged 45-60 years in good health and CMV-seropositive.

This clone came up a few times. V and J are TRBV27 and TRBJ1-6; TRBD1 might be the D (6 bases). CDR1 MNHEY and CDR2 SMNVEV come from the germline V gene (reference sequence). This CDR3 is 16 amino acids long. V dropped 2 bases and J dropped 0 bases, with 8 bases sitting between them. The CDR3 region is CASSLRTASYNSPLHF. CDR3 DNA: TGTGCCAGCAGTTTACGGACAGCCTCCTATAATTCACCCCTCCACTTT.

The chain joins TRBV5-1 to TRBJ1-1; D is ambiguous. V was pared by 0 bases and J by 5 bases, with 11 bases between. The CDR3 covers 14 residues. Germline CDR1 is SGHRS and CDR2 is YFSETQ. In nucleotides, the CDR3 is TGCGCCAGCAGCTTGGTCTCCGGGGATACTGAAGCTTTCTTT. Translated, it gives CASSLVSGDTEAFF.

The J gene is TRBJ2-3, the V gene TRBV10-3, with TRBD2 as a possible D gene (5 bases). Per germline, CDR1 ENHRY and CDR2 SYGVKD. Trimming left V 8 bases short and J 4 bases short, with 16 bases between. This CDR3 spans 14 amino acids. The CDR3 spells CAIRARGSADTQYF. DNA of the CDR3: TGTGCCATCCGCGCTAGAGGGTCGGCAGATACGCAGTATTTT.

The V gene is TRBV6-5, the J gene TRBJ2-1; D possibly corresponds to TRBD2 (6 bases). This CDR3 has 15 amino acids. V lost 4 bases and J 4 bases, leaving 14 bases between the germline ends. Germline V gives CDR1 MNHEY, CDR2 SVGAGI. CDR3 in amino acids: CASSLGLQPYNEQFF. In DNA form, the CDR3 reads TGTGCCAGCAGTTTGGGACTCCAACCTTACAATGAGCAGTTCTTC.

Concerning this clone: Other DNA sequences in the sample encode the same CDR3. The chain carries TRBV11-3 and TRBJ2-2, with 8 bases aligning to TRBD2. There are 16 residues in the CDR3. Germline V gene sequence: CDR1 SGHNT, CDR2 YENEEA. V was pared by 1 base and J by 2 bases, with 3 bases of the junction left unmatched. The CDR3 here is CASSLGTSGNTGELFF. As DNA, the CDR3 is TGTGCCAGCAGCTTAGGCACTAGCGGTAACACCGGGGAGCTGTTTTTT. The variable domain in full, completed from reference TRBV11-3 and TRBJ2-2, reads EAGVVQSPRYKIIEKKQPVAFWCNPISGHNTLYWYLQNLGQGPELLIRYENEEAVDDSQLPKDRFSAERLKGVDSTLKIQPAELGDSAVYLCASSLGTSGNTGELFFGEGSRLTVL.

The chain uses TRBV11-2 and TRBJ2-7, with 7 bases identical to TRBD1. Looked up from germline, CDR1 is SGHAT and CDR2 is FQNNGV. The V gene end was trimmed by 5 bases and the J gene end by 0 bases; junction bases not matched to a gene: 7. The CDR3 length is 15 residues. As DNA, the CDR3 is TGTGCCAGCAGCCCGTCAGGGGGTAGCTCCTACGAGCAGTACTTC. This codes for CASSPSGGSSYEQYF.

The chain links TRBV11-3 to TRBJ2-1; 10 bases match TRBD2. Germline CDR1 reads SGHNT; CDR2 reads YENEEA. The CDR3 spans 15 residues. V shed 5 bases, J shed 4 bases, and the junction held 5 bases outside the gene matches. CDR3 region: CASSPRAGGYNEQFF. The CDR3 coding sequence is TGTGCCAGCAGCCCTCGAGCGGGAGGGTACAATGAGCAGTTCTTC.

This rearrangement joins TRBV30 to TRBJ2-5, with D perhaps matching TRBD1 (6 bases). The ends were cut back, 2 bases at V and 6 bases at J, with 16 bases in the middle. CDR1 is GTSNPN and CDR2 is SVGIG in the germline V gene (reference sequence). The CDR3 loop spans 14 amino acids. This CDR3 reads CAWSLGQLSQTQYF. CDR3 DNA: TGTGCCTGGAGTCTCGGACAGCTCTCTCAGACCCAGTACTTC.

Of note for this clone: Germline is not matched at one junction end, which may reflect a read error. The CDR3 sequence: CSSSRRGNTEAFF. The CDR3 DNA sequence: TGTTCCAGCAGCCGTAGGGGGAACACTGAAGCTTTCTTT. The chain employs TRBV7-9 and TRBJ1-1; D is possibly TRBD1 (5 bases). This CDR3 contains 13 residues. From germline, CDR1 is SEHNR and CDR2 FQNEAQ (reference sequence).

The V and J genes are TRBV11-2 and TRBJ2-3, with 7 bases identical to TRBD2. Unmatched junction bases numbered 8, after V lost 3 bases and J lost 5 bases. Germline CDR1 reads SGHAT; CDR2 reads FQNNGV. This CDR3 is built from 15 residues. The CDR3 region is CASSFRTSTGDTQYF. The CDR3 DNA reads TGTGCCAGCAGCTTCCGGACTAGTACAGGAGATACGCAGTATTTT.

V and J are TRBV2 and TRBJ1-2; 9 bases line up with TRBD1. CDR3 size: 14 residues. Germline lookup yields CDR1 SNHLY and CDR2 FYNNEI. V lost 5 bases and J lost 2; bases outside the gene matches: 3. CDR3 sequence reads: CASSRQGVNYGYTF. The DNA for the CDR3 is TGTGCCAGCAGTAGACAGGGGGTAAACTATGGCTACACCTTC.

The chain recombines TRBV19 with TRBJ1-1, with D unclear. CDR3 length equals 15 residues. Between the trimmed V and J ends, which lost 2 bases and 0 bases, there was a span of 10 bases. Germline-derived CDR1 and CDR2 are LNHDA and SQIVND (reference sequence). The CDR3 is CASSITGFVNTEAFF. DNA for the CDR3: TGTGCCAGTAGTATAACGGGGTTCGTGAACACTGAAGCTTTCTTT.

This chain joins TRBV2 and TRBJ1-5; TRBD1 is a possible D gene (6 bases). The CDR3 runs 12 residues. With 8 bases removed from V and 5 bases from J, the gap between germline ends came to 10 bases. Germline CDR1 reads SNHLY; CDR2 reads FYNNEI. The CDR3 nucleotides read TGTGCCAGCGGCAGGGGCGATCAGCCCCAGCATTTT. Translation: CASGRGDQPQHF. Full variable domain (remainder filled in from reference TRBV2 and TRBJ1-5): EPEVTQTPSHQVTQMGQEVILRCVPISNHLYFYWYRQILGQKVEFLVSFYNNEISEKSEIFDDQFSVERPDGSNFTLKIRSTKLEDSAMYFCASGRGDQPQHFGDGTRLSIL.